Sequencing of this TCR beta chain was carried out in a study of beta chain features in type 1 diabetes. V dropped 2 bases and J dropped 1 base, with 14 bases sitting between them. Per the germline V gene, CDR1 is LGHNA and CDR2 is YNFKEQ. The CDR3 totals 17 residues. Reverse transcription of all isolated RNA meant that expressed TCRB transcripts were sequenced. Generated by immunoSEQ multiplex PCR, the TCRdb table keeps only in-frame clones and is missing some. The data contain hundreds of thousands of clones, 30% of them singletons. The source of this sequence is a man aged 18 to 29 in good health. This chain connects TRBV4-2 to TRBJ2-2, with D tentatively TRBD2 (6 bases). The sample consisted of naive CD4+ T cells from blood. The CDR3 DNA sequence: TGTGCCAGCAGCCAACGGTCGGCGCGGGAGAACACCGGGGAGCTGTTTTTT. Amino acids: CASSQRSARENTGELFF.